The T cell receptor beta chain described here comes from a study of OX40 agonist ivuxolimab in advanced cancers. This CDR3 is 14 amino acids long. Germline values: CDR1 MGHRA, CDR2 YSYEKL. The junction had 4 bases not matched to a gene; V was cut back by 3 bases and J by 8 bases. Sequencing used immunoSEQ multiplex PCR; TCRdb keeps in-frame clones, though not all of them. This sample has 80,000 to 100,000 clones, with 75% to 90% found just once. The specimen comprised CD4+ or CD8+ T cells sorted from blood, sampled in a trial of the OX40 agonist ivuxolimab. The chain couples TRBV4-1 to TRBJ1-4; 9 bases are shared with TRBD1. This clonotype originated in an adult with an advanced solid tumor such as melanoma, head and neck, liver or kidney cancer. CDR3 loop: CASSQDRGEEKLFF. CDR3 coding DNA: TGCGCCAGCAGCCAGGACAGGGGAGAGGAAAAACTGTTTTTT.